The 31 T cell receptor beta chains below all came from one sample that was sequenced in a study of shared clonotypes between healthy human individuals. Naive CD8 cells were CD45RO-negative, positively selected for CCR7, excluding terminally differentiated effector memory CD45RA+ cells. Sequencing used immunoSEQ multiplex PCR; TCRdb keeps in-frame clones, though not all of them. Here the sample spans millions of clones, roughly 91% being singletons. Sequenced material: naive CD8+ T cells from PBMCs. Receptor source: a man aged 18 to 29 in good health. Some clones in this sample may be carry-over from other donors' samples.

This chain joins TRBV2 and TRBJ2-3; 7 bases map to TRBD1. CDR1 is SNHLY, CDR2 FYNNEI, per germline. The CDR3 has 16 residues. Trimming cost V 3 bases and J 6 bases; bases outside gene matches: 12. Here the CDR3 reads CASSDWDSPPADTQYF. CDR3 DNA: TGTGCCAGCAGTGACTGGGACAGCCCCCCGGCGGATACGCAGTATTTT.

The V gene is TRBV7-9, the J gene TRBJ2-7, with D hard to call. Trimming shortened V by 3 bases and J by 2 bases, and 8 bases separated the two germline ends. CDR1 and CDR2 (germline): SEHNR, FQNEAQ (reference sequence). The CDR3 runs to 13 residues. The CDR3 reads CASSFTEAYEQYF. The CDR3 nucleotides are TGTGCCAGCAGCTTTACCGAAGCCTACGAGCAGTACTTC.

J is TRBJ2-2 and V is TRBV4-3, with D possibly being TRBD2 (6 bases). The V gene lost 4 bases and the J gene lost 6 bases, with 15 bases spanning the gap. CDR3 size: 15 residues. Germline V CDR1 and CDR2: LGHNA, YSLEER. In nucleotides, the CDR3 is TGCGCCAGCAGCCCCCGGTCGCGGGGAGCCGGGGAGCTGTTTTTT. This sequence encodes CASSPRSRGAGELFF.

V usage is TRBV7-6 and J usage is TRBJ2-1, with D perhaps being TRBD1 or TRBD2 (5 bases each). Germline CDR1 and CDR2: SGHVS and FNYEAQ. Trimming cost V 1 base and J 0 bases, with 10 bases left between them. The CDR3 length is 16 residues. This CDR3 reads CASSLDVGTSYNEQFF. The CDR3 DNA is TGTGCCAGCAGCTTAGATGTGGGGACCTCCTACAATGAGCAGTTCTTC.

The gene calls are TRBV18 and TRBJ2-5, with TRBD2 identical over 9 bases. CDR1 is KGHSH, CDR2 LQKENI, per germline. The V segment lost 6 bases and the J segment 5 bases; nucleotides outside the gene matches: 16. CDR3 size: 17 residues. The CDR3 DNA reads as TGTGCCAGCTCCACGAGGGTTCTAGCGGGAATAATGGAGACCCAGTACTTC. The encoded protein is CASSTRVLAGIMETQYF.

The rearrangement links TRBV11-2 to TRBJ2-7; D unresolved. The germline V and J ends were trimmed by 3 bases and 0 bases, with 6 bases remaining between them. Germline CDR1 SGHAT, CDR2 FQNNGV. The CDR3 has 13 amino acids. The CDR3 DNA is TGTGCCAGCAGCTTCTATTACTCCTACGAGCAGTACTTC. Translated: CASSFYYSYEQYF.

The chain combines TRBV27 with TRBJ1-1, with D uncertain. CDR1 is MNHEY, CDR2 SMNVEV, per germline (reference sequence). The CDR3 is 13 residues long. V was pared by 3 bases and J by 7 bases, with 12 bases between. The CDR3 is CASSFLGPLEAFF. The CDR3 coding sequence is TGTGCCAGCAGTTTCTTAGGGCCTCTTGAAGCTTTCTTT.

The V and J genes are TRBV6-5 and TRBJ2-2; 7 nucleotides match TRBD1. Trimming cost V 4 bases and J 7 bases; bases outside gene matches: 6. Germline CDR1 and CDR2: MNHEY and SVGAGI. CDR3 size: 14 residues. CDR3 residues: CASSLARGYGELFF. CDR3 in DNA: TGTGCCAGCAGTTTGGCCAGGGGGTACGGGGAGCTGTTTTTT.

The chain links TRBV2 to TRBJ1-5; D gene unclear. CDR3 length: 17 residues. Germline loops: CDR1 SNHLY, CDR2 FYNNEI. V was cut by 3 bases and J by 0 bases, with 15 bases left in between. The CDR3 coding sequence is TGTGCCAGCAGTGATTGGTCGGGGAGTTATAGCAATCAGCCCCAGCATTTT. It is translated as CASSDWSGSYSNQPQHF.

The CDR3 region is CASSLIQETQYF. CDR3 DNA sequence: TGTGCCAGCAGTTTGATCCAAGAGACCCAGTACTTC. The chain is built from TRBV28 and TRBJ2-5; D is unresolved. Per germline, CDR1 MDHEN and CDR2 SYDVKM. The CDR3 contains 12 residues. Trimming removed 3 bases from V and 1 base from J, with 3 bases in between.

J is TRBJ1-2 and V is TRBV5-1, with 8 bases identical to TRBD1. Unmatched junction bases numbered 3, after V lost 0 bases and J lost 5 bases. CDR1 is SGHRS, CDR2 YFSETQ, per germline. The CDR3 covers 14 residues. The CDR3 DNA is TGCGCCAGCAGCTTGGACAGGGGGATTTATGGCTACACCTTC. Protein product: CASSLDRGIYGYTF.

The rearrangement joins TRBV4-2 to TRBJ2-2, with 10 positions matching TRBD2. From germline, CDR1 is LGHNA and CDR2 YNFKEQ. The CDR3 runs to 17 residues. V shed 2 bases, J shed 0 bases, and the junction held 3 bases outside the gene matches. CDR3 amino acids: CASSQQREGSNTGELFF. The CDR3, as DNA: TGTGCCAGCAGCCAACAGCGGGAGGGCTCGAACACCGGGGAGCTGTTTTTT.

This chain uses TRBV9 with TRBJ2-3; maybe TRBD1 (6 bases). Trimming shortened V by 4 bases and J by 4 bases, and 16 bases separated the two germline ends. CDR3 length equals 15 residues. Per the germline V gene, CDR1 is SGDLS and CDR2 is YYNGEE. Here the CDR3 reads CASSPPYREPDTQYF. The CDR3 region has the DNA TGTGCCAGCAGCCCGCCCTACAGGGAGCCAGATACGCAGTATTTT.

Notes on this clone: The same CDR3 arises from other DNA sequences in this sample as well. The chain carries TRBV27 and TRBJ2-1; D uncertain. V was pared by 8 bases and J by 5 bases, with 4 bases between. The CDR3 is 10 amino acids. CDR1 is MNHEY and CDR2 is SMNVEV in the germline V gene (reference sequence). The CDR3 spells CASGNNEQFF. The CDR3 DNA is TGTGCCAGCGGCAACAATGAGCAGTTCTTC.

The genes are TRBV7-9 and TRBJ2-1; D not resolved. Germline CDR1 is SEHNR and CDR2 is FQNEAQ (reference sequence). Trimming took 7 bases from V and 2 from J, leaving 15 bases between them. The CDR3 is made up of 15 amino acids. The CDR3 spells CASNQLLGPYNEQFF. In DNA, the CDR3 is TGTGCCAGCAACCAACTCCTGGGCCCCTACAATGAGCAGTTCTTC.

The rearrangement uses TRBV28 and TRBJ1-2; 9 bases agree with TRBD1. J lost 3 bases, V lost 6 bases, and 5 bases had no gene match. CDR1 and CDR2 from the germline V gene are MDHEN and SYDVKM. This CDR3 contains 14 residues. CDR3 coding DNA: TGTGCCAGCAGGCGACAGGGGGATTACTATGGCTACACCTTC. Translation: CASRRQGDYYGYTF.

The chain recombines TRBV28 with TRBJ1-1; D remains unclear. CDR1 MDHEN and CDR2 SYDVKM come from the germline V gene. The CDR3 spans 17 residues. Trimming took 3 bases from V and 0 from J, leaving 17 bases between them. The CDR3 spells CASSFDSFQVVNTEAFF. The CDR3 DNA is TGTGCCAGCAGTTTTGACTCGTTTCAGGTCGTGAACACTGAAGCTTTCTTT. Supplemented by reference TRBV28 and TRBJ1-1, the full variable domain reads DVKVTQSSRYLVKRTGEKVFLECVQDMDHENMFWYRQDPGLGLRLIYFSYDVKMKEKGDIPEGYSVSREKKERFSLILESASTNQTSMYLCASSFDSFQVVNTEAFFGQGTRLTVV.

This chain connects TRBV6-1 to TRBJ1-1; the D is unclear. There are 18 residues in the CDR3. Per the germline V gene, CDR1 is MNHNS and CDR2 is SASEGT. V lost 2 bases to trimming and J lost 1 base, with 20 bases between them. Here the CDR3 DNA reads TGTGCCAGCAGTGAATTGAAAGGCAGGTCACCCTGGAACACTGAAGCTTTCTTT. This sequence encodes CASSELKGRSPWNTEAFF.

In regard to this clone: Different DNA sequences within this sample yield the same CDR3. J is TRBJ2-7 and V is TRBV5-1; D is perhaps TRBD1 (5 bases). This CDR3 region has 13 residues. Trimming cost V 0 bases and J 3 bases, with 7 bases left between them. The germline gives CDR1 SGHRS, CDR2 YFSETQ. Written as DNA, the CDR3 is TGCGCCAGCAGCTTGGACAGGAGCTACGAGCAGTACTTC. This encodes CASSLDRSYEQYF.

This sequence joins TRBV6-1 and TRBJ1-1; TRBD1 matches at 7 bases. Germline values: CDR1 MNHNS, CDR2 SASEGT. The CDR3 is 14 residues long. Trimming cost V 6 bases and J 0 bases; bases outside gene matches: 4. CDR3 bases: TGTGCCAGCAGGGGGACAGCGATGAACACTGAAGCTTTCTTT. Amino acids: CASRGTAMNTEAFF.

The rearrangement links TRBV7-8 to TRBJ2-2; 13 nucleotides align to TRBD2. The CDR3 totals 15 residues. Unmatched junction bases numbered 1, after V lost 5 bases and J lost 4 bases. CDR1 and CDR2 (germline): SGHVS, FQNEAQ. As DNA, the CDR3 is TGTGCCAGCAGCGGACTAGCGGGGGTCACCGGGGAGCTGTTTTTT. This sequence encodes CASSGLAGVTGELFF.

This rearrangement joins TRBV2 to TRBJ2-2; D is possibly TRBD2 (6 bases). Germline assignment: CDR1 SNHLY and CDR2 FYNNEI. V lost 10 bases, J lost 2 bases, and 14 bases lay in between. The CDR3 extends over 14 amino acids. Written as DNA, the CDR3 is TGTGCCATCGATGTGCGGGGTAACACCGGGGAGCTGTTTTTT. It is translated as CAIDVRGNTGELFF.

There are a few counts of this clone. Other nucleotide sequences in the sample specify the same CDR3. The gene calls are TRBV7-9 and TRBJ2-7; D may be TRBD1 (5 bases). This CDR3 has 12 residues. V lost 5 bases, J lost 1 base, and 6 bases lay in between. From germline, CDR1 is SEHNR and CDR2 FQNEAQ (reference sequence). Here the CDR3 reads CASSQGSYEQYF. CDR3 bases: TGTGCCAGCAGCCAGGGTTCCTACGAGCAGTACTTC.

The genes are TRBV30 and TRBJ2-5; D unresolved. V lost 1 base to trimming and J lost 6 bases, with 9 bases between them. The CDR3 covers 12 residues. CDR1 is GTSNPN, CDR2 SVGIG, per germline (reference sequence). The CDR3 loop reads CAWSGLNKTQYF. In DNA, the CDR3 is TGTGCCTGGAGTGGGCTAAATAAGACCCAGTACTTC.

The rearrangement links TRBV13 to TRBJ2-2; no clear D. CDR1 PRHDT and CDR2 FYEKMQ come from the germline V gene (reference sequence). V dropped 5 bases and J dropped 1 base, with 5 bases sitting between them. The length of the CDR3 is 13 residues. The CDR3 coding sequence is TGTGCCAGCAGCCAAAGGAACACCGGGGAGCTGTTTTTT. Translating it yields CASSQRNTGELFF.

This sequence joins TRBV19 and TRBJ2-7; D gene uncertain. Germline V CDR1 and CDR2: LNHDA, SQIVND (reference sequence). The CDR3 loop spans 14 amino acids. Trimming removed 2 bases at V and 0 bases at J, with 8 bases between. CDR3 DNA sequence: TGTGCCAGTAGTATATCCGTTAGCTCCTACGAGCAGTACTTC. This sequence encodes CASSISVSSYEQYF.

CDR3 region: CASSEWDGGPRSYEQYF. The CDR3 bases are TGTGCCAGCAGTGAATGGGACGGGGGCCCCCGCTCGTACGAGCAGTACTTC. The chain is built from TRBV25-1 and TRBJ2-7; D is tentatively TRBD1 or TRBD2 (6 bases each). The CDR3 is made up of 17 amino acids. CDR1 is MGHDK, CDR2 SYGVNS, per germline. V lost 1 base to trimming and J lost 4 bases, with 20 bases between them.

The rearrangement joins TRBV29-1 to TRBJ2-5, with D perhaps TRBD2 (5 bases). The V end was cut by 7 bases, the J end by 4 bases, with 13 bases between. Germline V gene lookup returns CDR1 SQVTM and CDR2 ANQGSEA. The CDR3 is 12 amino acids. CDR3 in DNA: TGCAGCGCTCAATCTGGAGGAGAGACCCAGTACTTC. This translates into CSAQSGGETQYF.

The J gene is TRBJ1-6, the V gene TRBV30; D call uncertain. The germline V and J ends were trimmed by 3 bases and 3 bases, with 6 bases remaining between them. Germline CDR1 reads GTSNPN; CDR2 reads SVGIG (reference sequence). This CDR3 is built from 13 residues. Here the CDR3 reads CAWRQNYNSPLHF. In DNA, the CDR3 is TGTGCCTGGAGACAGAACTATAATTCACCCCTCCACTTT.

The J gene is TRBJ2-5, the V gene TRBV6-6, with 7 bases aligning to TRBD1. Unmatched junction bases numbered 10, after V lost 6 bases and J lost 0 bases. This CDR3 has 16 amino acids. Looked up from germline, CDR1 is MNHNY and CDR2 is SVGAGI (reference sequence). Here the CDR3 reads CASSLPRDRNQETQYF. In DNA form, the CDR3 reads TGTGCCAGCAGCCTACCCCGGGACAGAAACCAAGAGACCCAGTACTTC.

This sequence joins TRBV5-6 and TRBJ1-2; D ambiguous. Germline CDR1 and CDR2: SGHDT and YYEEEE. The V and J ends lost 0 bases and 1 base respectively, with 10 bases between them. The CDR3 totals 15 residues. CDR3: CASSLAGGNNYGYTF. The DNA of the CDR3 is TGTGCCAGCAGCTTGGCGGGAGGAAATAACTATGGCTACACCTTC.